Below, 17 T cell receptor beta chains from the same sample are listed, as sequenced in a study of shared clonotypes between healthy human individuals. The protocol was immunoSEQ multiplex PCR, while the TCRdb copy is restricted to in-frame clones and leaves out a portion. The sample yields a few million clones, 93% seen once. The source material was naive CD4+ T cells from PBMCs. Noted subset: CD45RA+ positively selected. These receptors all come from a man between 18 and 29 years old in good health. Some clones in this sample may be carry-over from other donors' samples.

The V call is TRBV4-1, the J call TRBJ1-5, with D tentatively TRBD1 (5 bases). The CDR3 runs to 17 residues. From germline, CDR1 is MGHRA and CDR2 YSYEKL. V lost 0 bases, J lost 4 bases, and 16 bases lay in between. CDR3 coding DNA: TGCGCCAGCAGCCAAGATCCAGGGACCAAAGGGAATCAGCCCCAGCATTTT. The encoded protein is CASSQDPGTKGNQPQHF.

V and J are TRBV5-5 and TRBJ2-6; D gene uncertain. V shed 0 bases and J shed 0 bases, with 4 bases lying between them. CDR3 length: 15 residues. Per germline, CDR1 SGHKS and CDR2 YYEKEE (reference sequence). CDR3 region: CASSLASSGANVLTF. The CDR3 region has the DNA TGTGCCAGCAGCTTGGCAAGCTCTGGGGCCAACGTCCTGACTTTC.

The chain links TRBV2 to TRBJ1-1, with D hard to call. This CDR3 spans 11 amino acids. Germline lookup yields CDR1 SNHLY and CDR2 FYNNEI. V lost 8 bases, J lost 3 bases, and 7 bases lay in between. In DNA, the CDR3 is TGTGCCAGCCAGGATTACACTGAAGCTTTCTTT. Translation: CASQDYTEAFF.

CDR3 protein: CASSLAVGQGGTEAFF. CDR3 sequence (DNA): TGTGCCAGCAGCTTAGCGGTCGGACAGGGGGGCACTGAAGCTTTCTTT. J is TRBJ1-1 and V is TRBV7-9, with 10 bases matching TRBD1. V lost 0 bases to trimming and J lost 4 bases; unmatched junction nucleotides: 5. This CDR3 is built from 16 residues. Looked up from germline, CDR1 is SEHNR and CDR2 is FQNEAQ (reference sequence).

The chain is built from TRBV6-1 and TRBJ2-1, with 12 bases matching TRBD2. The CDR3 sequence is 14 residues long. Germline V lookup: CDR1 MNHNS, CDR2 SASEGT. Trimming at V came to 8 bases and at J to 2 bases, leaving 1 base not matched to a gene. The CDR3 loop reads CASRLAGAYNEQFF. The CDR3, as DNA: TGTGCCAGCCGACTAGCGGGGGCCTACAATGAGCAGTTCTTC.

This chain uses TRBV20-1 with TRBJ2-3, with D possibly matching TRBD1 (5 bases). CDR3 size: 11 residues. Germline V gene sequence: CDR1 DFQATT, CDR2 SNEGSKA (reference sequence). CDR3 bases: TGCAGGATAGGGGTTGTAGATACGCAGTATTTT. Its translation: CRIGVVDTQYF.

V and J are TRBV7-9 and TRBJ2-7; TRBD1 matches 7 bases. Trimming took 2 bases from V and 2 from J; bases not matched to a gene: 3. There are 14 residues in the CDR3. Germline V gene sequence: CDR1 SEHNR, CDR2 FQNEAQ (reference sequence). The CDR3, as DNA: TGTGCCAGCAGCTTAAGGGACAGACCCTACGAGCAGTACTTC. Translating it yields CASSLRDRPYEQYF.

This chain connects TRBV7-6 to TRBJ2-5; D is undetermined. CDR3 length equals 15 residues. Trimming left V 5 bases short and J 3 bases short, with 16 bases between. Germline CDR1 reads SGHVS; CDR2 reads FNYEAQ. The CDR3 sequence is CASSPTPLREETQYF. The CDR3 DNA reads TGTGCCAGCAGCCCGACCCCATTACGGGAAGAGACCCAGTACTTC. The full variable domain, rest sourced from reference TRBV7-6 and TRBJ2-5, is GAGVSQSPRYKVTKRGQDVALRCDPISGHVSLYWYRQALGQGPEFLTYFNYEAQQDKSGLPNDRFSAERPEGSISTLTIQRTEQRDSAMYRCASSPTPLREETQYFGPGTRLLVL.

The J gene is TRBJ2-1, the V gene TRBV11-2; D ambiguous. The CDR3 has 15 amino acids. The germline V and J ends were trimmed by 0 bases and 6 bases, with 12 bases remaining between them. Germline V gene data show CDR1 as SGHAT and CDR2 as FQNNGV. The chain's CDR3 is CASSLDTHGGNEQFF. The CDR3 nucleotides read TGTGCCAGCAGCTTAGATACCCACGGCGGCAATGAGCAGTTCTTC.

The rearrangement links TRBV28 to TRBJ1-1; TRBD1 aligns across 8 bases. V shed 4 bases and J 3 bases; nucleotides not matched to a gene: 4. Germline V gives CDR1 MDHEN, CDR2 SYDVKM. CDR3 length: 14 residues. CDR3 DNA sequence: TGTGCCAGCAGTTGGACAGGGAGGGACACTGAAGCTTTCTTT. It translates to CASSWTGRDTEAFF.

V usage is TRBV5-1 and J usage is TRBJ1-1, with no clear D. CDR1 SGHRS and CDR2 YFSETQ come from the germline V gene. CDR3 length equals 15 residues. V lost 4 bases, J lost 1 base, and 14 bases lay in between. The CDR3 DNA follows: TGCGCCAGCAGCCCCTTAGAAAAATCGAACACTGAAGCTTTCTTT. The encoded protein is CASSPLEKSNTEAFF.

The CDR3 nucleotides read TGTGCCAGCAGTTTTTCTAGGGTGGACGAGCAGTACTTC. It codes for CASSFSRVDEQYF. The chain employs TRBV27 and TRBJ2-7; D unresolved. V dropped 3 bases and J dropped 5 bases, with 11 bases sitting between them. This CDR3 contains 13 residues. Germline CDR1 reads MNHEY; CDR2 reads SMNVEV (reference sequence).

The J gene is TRBJ2-7, the V gene TRBV11-2; the match to TRBD2 covers 7 bases. CDR3 length: 16 amino acids. Germline V gene data show CDR1 as SGHAT and CDR2 as FQNNGV. The V and J ends lost 0 bases and 5 bases, in that order; junction bases with no gene match: 10. This CDR3 is CASSLDPWEGADEQYF. Here the CDR3 DNA reads TGTGCCAGCAGCTTAGATCCGTGGGAGGGAGCGGACGAGCAGTACTTC.

The V gene is TRBV2, the J gene TRBJ1-2, with D unresolved. This CDR3 comprises 13 residues. Germline V gene lookup returns CDR1 SNHLY and CDR2 FYNNEI. V lost 1 base and J 6 bases, leaving 9 bases between the germline ends. The CDR3 loop is CASSEETVDGYTF. Here the CDR3 DNA reads TGTGCCAGCAGTGAAGAAACGGTAGATGGCTACACCTTC.

The chain combines TRBV5-6 with TRBJ1-2; D remains unclear. The CDR3 length is 11 residues. Germline lookup yields CDR1 SGHDT and CDR2 YYEEEE. The V end was cut by 4 bases, the J end by 12 bases, with 13 bases between. CDR3 in amino acids: CASSRALLHTF. In nucleotides, the CDR3 is TGTGCCAGCAGCAGGGCTTTATTACACACCTTC.

About this clone itself: Other DNA sequences in this sample translate to the same CDR3. The rearrangement links TRBV18 to TRBJ2-5, with D uncertain. V lost 3 bases and J 2 bases, leaving 7 bases between the germline ends. The CDR3 totals 13 residues. The germline V gene encodes CDR1 KGHSH and CDR2 LQKENI. The CDR3 region is CASSPTRQETQYF. The CDR3 DNA reads TGTGCCAGCTCACCGACCCGACAAGAGACCCAGTACTTC.

The chain links TRBV29-1 to TRBJ1-6; TRBD1 matches 7 bases. J gave up 5 bases and V 6 bases, and 4 bases lay outside the gene matches. Germline V gene sequence: CDR1 SQVTM, CDR2 ANQGSEA. The CDR3 spans 13 residues. CDR3 sequence (DNA): TGCAGCGTGAAACAGGGGAATAATTCACCCCTCCACTTT. This sequence encodes CSVKQGNNSPLHF. Complete variable domain (other parts from reference TRBV29-1 and TRBJ1-6): SAVISQKPSRDICQRGTSLTIQCQVDSQVTMMFWYRQQPGQSLTLIATANQGSEATYESGFVIDKFPISRPNLTFSTLTVSNMSPEDSSIYLCSVKQGNNSPLHFGNGTRLTVT.